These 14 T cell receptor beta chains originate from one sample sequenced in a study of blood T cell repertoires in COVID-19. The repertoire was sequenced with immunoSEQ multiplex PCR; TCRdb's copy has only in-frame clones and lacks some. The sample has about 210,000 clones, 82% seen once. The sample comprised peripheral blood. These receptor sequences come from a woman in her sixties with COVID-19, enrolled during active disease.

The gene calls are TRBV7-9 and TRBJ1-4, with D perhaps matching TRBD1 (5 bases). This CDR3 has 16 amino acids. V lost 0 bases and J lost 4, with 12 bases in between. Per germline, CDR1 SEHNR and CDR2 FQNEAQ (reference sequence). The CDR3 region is CASSLAAGRLNEKLFF. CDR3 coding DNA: TGTGCCAGCAGCTTAGCGGCAGGGCGCCTTAATGAAAAACTGTTTTTT.

The CDR3 region has the DNA TGTGCCAGCAGTTACGCCCGGGACAGTAGCAATCAGCCCCAGCATTTT. Translated: CASSYARDSSNQPQHF. This chain uses TRBV6-5 with TRBJ1-5, with 7 bases identical to TRBD1. The V segment lost 2 bases and the J segment 0 bases; nucleotides outside the gene matches: 4. The CDR3 has 16 amino acids. The germline V gene has CDR1 MNHEY and CDR2 SVGAGI.

The CDR3, as DNA: TGTGCCAGCAGCCCAGGCCCCCATGGGGCAGTGAACACTGAAGCTTTCTTT. Translation gives CASSPGPHGAVNTEAFF. The rearrangement uses TRBV7-2 and TRBJ1-1; tentative D call: TRBD1 (5 bases). CDR3 length equals 17 residues. Germline CDR1 is SGHTA and CDR2 is FQGNSA. V lost 5 bases and J lost 0, with 19 bases in between.

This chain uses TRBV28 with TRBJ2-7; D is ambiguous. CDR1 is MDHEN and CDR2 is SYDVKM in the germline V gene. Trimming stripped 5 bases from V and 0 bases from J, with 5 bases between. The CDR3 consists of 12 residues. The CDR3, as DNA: TGTGCCAGCAGTGAGAACTCCTACGAGCAGTACTTC. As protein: CASSENSYEQYF.

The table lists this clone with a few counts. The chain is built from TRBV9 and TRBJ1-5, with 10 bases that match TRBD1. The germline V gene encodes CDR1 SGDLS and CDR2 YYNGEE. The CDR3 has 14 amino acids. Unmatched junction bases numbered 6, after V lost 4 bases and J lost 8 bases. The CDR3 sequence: CASSPTGGVEPQHF. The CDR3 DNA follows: TGTGCCAGCAGCCCGACAGGGGGCGTAGAGCCCCAGCATTTT.

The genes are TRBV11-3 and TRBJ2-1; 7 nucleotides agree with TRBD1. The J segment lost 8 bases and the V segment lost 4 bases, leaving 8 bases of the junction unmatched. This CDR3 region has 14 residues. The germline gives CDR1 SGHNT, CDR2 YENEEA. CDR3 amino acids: CASSSRTGLDEQFF. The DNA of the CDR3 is TGTGCCAGCAGCTCCCGGACAGGTTTAGATGAGCAGTTCTTC.

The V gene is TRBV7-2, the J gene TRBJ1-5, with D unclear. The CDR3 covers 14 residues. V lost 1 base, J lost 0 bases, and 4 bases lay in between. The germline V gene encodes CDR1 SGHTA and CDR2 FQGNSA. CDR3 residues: CASSLVSSNQPQHF. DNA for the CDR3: TGTGCCAGCAGCTTAGTCAGTAGCAATCAGCCCCAGCATTTT. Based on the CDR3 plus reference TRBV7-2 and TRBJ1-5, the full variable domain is GAGVSQSPSNKVTEKGKDVELRCDPISGHTALYWYRQSLGQGLEFLIYFQGNSAPDKSGLPSDRFSAERTGGSVSTLTIQRTQQEDSAVYLCASSLVSSNQPQHFGDGTRLSIL.

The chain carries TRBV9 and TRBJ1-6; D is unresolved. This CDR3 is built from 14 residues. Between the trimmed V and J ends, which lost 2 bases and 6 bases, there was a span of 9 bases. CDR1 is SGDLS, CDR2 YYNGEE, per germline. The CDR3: CASSVGRGNSPLHF. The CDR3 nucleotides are TGTGCCAGCAGCGTTGGCCGGGGTAATTCACCCCTCCACTTT.

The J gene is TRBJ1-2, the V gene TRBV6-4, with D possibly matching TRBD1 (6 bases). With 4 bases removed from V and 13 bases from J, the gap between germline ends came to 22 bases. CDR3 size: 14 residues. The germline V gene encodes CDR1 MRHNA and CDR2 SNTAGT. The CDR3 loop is CASSVCQGSRGGTF. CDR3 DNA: TGTGCCAGCAGTGTGTGTCAGGGCTCCCGAGGGGGCACCTTC.

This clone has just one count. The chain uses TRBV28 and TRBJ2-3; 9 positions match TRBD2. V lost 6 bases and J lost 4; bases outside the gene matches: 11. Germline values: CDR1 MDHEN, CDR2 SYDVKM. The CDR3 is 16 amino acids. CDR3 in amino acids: CASRPRIVAGADTQYF. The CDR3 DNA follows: TGTGCCAGCAGGCCCCGGATAGTAGCGGGAGCAGATACGCAGTATTTT.

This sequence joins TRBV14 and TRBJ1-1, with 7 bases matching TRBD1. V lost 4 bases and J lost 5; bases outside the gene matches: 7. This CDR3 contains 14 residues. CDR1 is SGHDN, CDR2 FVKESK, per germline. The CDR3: CASSRWTGWTEAFF. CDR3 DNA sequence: TGTGCCAGCAGCCGCTGGACAGGATGGACTGAAGCTTTCTTT.

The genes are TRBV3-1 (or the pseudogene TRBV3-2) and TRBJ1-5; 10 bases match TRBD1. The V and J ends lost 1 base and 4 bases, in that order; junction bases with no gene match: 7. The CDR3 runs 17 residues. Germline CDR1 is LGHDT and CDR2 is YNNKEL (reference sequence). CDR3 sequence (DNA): TGTGCCAGCAGCCAAGGGGTGCCGGGACAGGGGAATCAGCCCCAGCATTTT. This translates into CASSQGVPGQGNQPQHF.

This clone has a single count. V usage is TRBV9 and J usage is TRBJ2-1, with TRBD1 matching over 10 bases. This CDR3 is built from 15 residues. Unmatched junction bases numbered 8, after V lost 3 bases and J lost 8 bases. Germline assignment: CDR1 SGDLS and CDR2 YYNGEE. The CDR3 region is CASSAGTGVVDEQFF. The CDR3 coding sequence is TGTGCCAGCAGCGCTGGGACAGGGGTGGTGGATGAGCAGTTCTTC.

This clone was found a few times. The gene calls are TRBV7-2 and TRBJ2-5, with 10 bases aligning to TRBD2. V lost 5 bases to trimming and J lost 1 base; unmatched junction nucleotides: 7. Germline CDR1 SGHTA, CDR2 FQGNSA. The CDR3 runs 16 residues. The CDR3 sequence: CASSPLAGALQETQYF. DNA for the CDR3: TGTGCCAGCAGCCCCCTAGCGGGAGCGCTCCAAGAGACCCAGTACTTC.